Listed here are 15 T cell receptor beta chains from one sample, sequenced in a study of T cell responses to AZD1222 COVID-19 vaccine. The method was immunoSEQ multiplex PCR; TCRdb's version includes in-frame clones alone and lacks a portion of them. The data contain about 150,000 clones, about nine tenths of them seen just once; the ten biggest clones take up over 8%. This specimen consisted of peripheral blood, obtained 28 days after the second AZD1222 dose. The receptors were gathered from an adult who received the AZD1222 COVID-19 vaccine.

The CDR3 coding sequence is TGTGCCAGCAGTTACTCGACTAGCGGGAGGGCTCCGCAGTTCTTC. Its protein is CASSYSTSGRAPQFF. The chain links TRBV6-5 to TRBJ2-1, with 14 bases matching TRBD2. J was trimmed by 12 bases and V by 0 bases; bases with no gene match: 4. Germline V gives CDR1 MNHEY, CDR2 SVGAGI. This CDR3 is built from 15 residues.

The genes are TRBV12-3 or TRBV12-4 and TRBJ2-1; D gene unclear. V was trimmed by 2 bases and J by 9 bases, leaving 2 bases between them. This CDR3 comprises 10 residues. This chain's CDR3 is CASSLFEQFF. The CDR3 bases are TGTGCCAGCAGTTTATTTGAGCAGTTCTTC.

This clone has only a few counts. The chain combines TRBV29-1 with TRBJ2-3; D ambiguous. The V end lost 6 bases, the J end lost 4 bases, and 14 bases lay between the germline ends. Per the germline V gene, CDR1 is SQVTM and CDR2 is ANQGSEA. The CDR3 totals 13 residues. The CDR3 DNA reads as TGCAGCGTGAGCTACAAGTTGGCAGATACGCAGTATTTT. Its protein is CSVSYKLADTQYF.

This clone was found once. This chain's CDR3 is CASTRVLSTEAFF. For the CDR3, the DNA is TGTGCCAGCACGAGGGTATTGAGCACTGAAGCTTTCTTT. The rearrangement links TRBV12-3 or TRBV12-4 to TRBJ1-1; D remains ambiguous. V was clipped by 7 bases and J by 4 bases, with 13 bases between them. The CDR3 runs 13 residues.

In this sample, this clone turned up once. J is TRBJ2-1 and V is TRBV5-1, with 8 bases lining up with TRBD1. The CDR3 is 14 residues long. CDR1 is SGHRS and CDR2 is YFSETQ in the germline V gene. The V gene end was trimmed by 4 bases and the J gene end by 4 bases; junction bases not matched to a gene: 4. CDR3 sequence (DNA): TGCGCCAGCAGCAGCCAGGGGGCGTACAATGAGCAGTTCTTC. Protein product: CASSSQGAYNEQFF.

The genes are TRBV15 and TRBJ2-1; 8 positions match TRBD2. Germline CDR1 and CDR2: LNHNV and YYDKDF (reference sequence). Losses at the gene ends were 4 bases for V and 5 bases for J; bases not matched to a gene: 10. The CDR3 spans 16 residues. This CDR3 is CATSTLKISGNNEQFF. In DNA form, the CDR3 reads TGTGCCACCAGCACTCTGAAGATTAGCGGGAACAATGAGCAGTTCTTC.

The J gene is TRBJ1-2, the V gene TRBV29-1, with 8 bases identical to TRBD1. J was trimmed by 3 bases and V by 6 bases; bases with no gene match: 6. Germline values: CDR1 SQVTM, CDR2 ANQGSEA. This CDR3 spans 13 amino acids. The CDR3 nucleotides read TGCAGCGTCCAAGGACAGGGACACTATGGCTACACCTTC. This translates into CSVQGQGHYGYTF.

The chain joins TRBV10-3 to TRBJ1-1, with D perhaps matching TRBD1 (6 bases). This CDR3 is built from 15 residues. The ends were cut back, 0 bases at V and 1 base at J, with 9 bases in the middle. Germline V lookup: CDR1 ENHRY, CDR2 SYGVKD. This CDR3 is CAISESGTQNTEAFF. The CDR3 DNA sequence: TGTGCCATCAGTGAGTCGGGGACACAGAACACTGAAGCTTTCTTT.

This clone was seen just once. V and J are TRBV19 and TRBJ1-4, with 8 bases aligning to TRBD1. CDR1 and CDR2 from the germline V gene are LNHDA and SQIVND (reference sequence). The CDR3 loop spans 15 amino acids. Trimming cost V 6 bases and J 7 bases; bases outside gene matches: 10. The CDR3 loop reads CASSQRQGTGEKLFF. DNA of the CDR3: TGTGCCAGTAGCCAACGACAGGGGACCGGTGAAAAACTGTTTTTT.

The rearrangement joins TRBV2 to TRBJ2-1; no clear D gene. Per germline, CDR1 SNHLY and CDR2 FYNNEI. Trimming stripped 1 base from V and 3 bases from J, with 4 bases between. The CDR3 is 13 amino acids. The CDR3 nucleotides are TGTGCCAGCAGTGAAGAGGTCTACAATGAGCAGTTCTTC. It translates to CASSEEVYNEQFF.

The CDR3 sequence is CASSPAGGVKEKLFF. In nucleotides, the CDR3 is TGTGCCAGCAGCCCAGCTGGGGGGGTAAAAGAAAAACTGTTTTTT. The chain joins TRBV7-9 to TRBJ1-4; weak D call: TRBD1 (5 bases). Germline CDR1 and CDR2: SEHNR and FQNEAQ (reference sequence). The CDR3 is made up of 15 amino acids. The V gene lost 5 bases and the J gene lost 8 bases, with 18 bases spanning the gap.

The rearrangement links TRBV19 to TRBJ1-1, with TRBD1 matching over 7 bases. CDR3 length: 14 amino acids. The trim removed 4 bases at V and 4 bases at J, leaving 6 bases unmatched. In germline, CDR1 is LNHDA, CDR2 SQIVND (reference sequence). The CDR3 protein is CASSTRGGSTEAFF. CDR3 sequence (DNA): TGTGCCAGTAGTACCAGGGGGGGGAGCACTGAAGCTTTCTTT. The full variable domain, its missing parts supplied by reference TRBV19 and TRBJ1-1, is DGGITQSPKYLFRKEGQNVTLSCEQNLNHDAMYWYRQDPGQGLRLIYYSQIVNDFQKGDIAEGYSVSREKKESFPLTVTSAQKNPTAFYLCASSTRGGSTEAFFGQGTRLTVV.

The V and J genes are TRBV10-1 and TRBJ2-5; D may be TRBD2 (6 bases). Trimming removed 8 bases at V and 5 bases at J, with 18 bases between. The CDR3 has 14 residues. Germline loops: CDR1 WNHNN, CDR2 SYGVQD (reference sequence). Here the CDR3 DNA reads TGCGCCAGCCCCCGGAGGGGTGGGTTGGAGACCCAGTACTTC. Its translation: CASPRRGGLETQYF.

CDR3 protein: CASRAGSDTQYF. The CDR3 nucleotides are TGTGCCAGCAGAGCAGGGTCAGATACGCAGTATTTT. V is TRBV2 and J is TRBJ2-3; the D gene is possibly TRBD1 (5 bases). Trimming pared 6 bases from V and 4 bases from J, leaving 8 bases between. The CDR3 loop spans 12 amino acids. The germline V gene has CDR1 SNHLY and CDR2 FYNNEI. The full variable domain, rest sourced from reference TRBV2 and TRBJ2-3, is EPEVTQTPSHQVTQMGQEVILRCVPISNHLYFYWYRQILGQKVEFLVSFYNNEISEKSEIFDDQFSVERPDGSNFTLKIRSTKLEDSAMYFCASRAGSDTQYFGPGTRLTVL.

V is TRBV9 and J is TRBJ2-7; D call uncertain. The CDR3 has 14 amino acids. The germline V gene has CDR1 SGDLS and CDR2 YYNGEE. V was trimmed by 4 bases and J by 0 bases, leaving 11 bases between them. CDR3 loop: CASSPRLYSYEQYF. The CDR3 DNA is TGTGCCAGCAGCCCCCGCCTCTACTCCTACGAGCAGTACTTC.